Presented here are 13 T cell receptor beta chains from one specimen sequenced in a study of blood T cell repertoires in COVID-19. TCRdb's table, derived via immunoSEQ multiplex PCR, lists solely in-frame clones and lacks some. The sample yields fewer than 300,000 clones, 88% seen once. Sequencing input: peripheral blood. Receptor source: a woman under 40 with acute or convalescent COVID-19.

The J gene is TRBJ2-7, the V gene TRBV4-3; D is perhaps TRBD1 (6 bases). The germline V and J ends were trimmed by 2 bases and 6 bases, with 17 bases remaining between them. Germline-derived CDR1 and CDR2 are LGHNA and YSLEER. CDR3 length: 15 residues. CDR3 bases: TGCGCCAGCAGCCAAACCACCAAGGGGGTCTTCGAGCAGTACTTC. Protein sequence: CASSQTTKGVFEQYF.

CDR3 protein: CASSLPGSTDTQYF. CDR3 DNA sequence: TGTGCCAGCAGCTTGCCAGGAAGCACAGATACGCAGTATTTT. The chain recombines TRBV5-4 with TRBJ2-3; no reliable D call. The CDR3 contains 14 residues. Trimming took 1 base from V and 0 from J, leaving 6 bases between them. CDR1 SGHNT and CDR2 YYREEE come from the germline V gene (reference sequence). Together with reference TRBV5-4 and TRBJ2-3, the CDR3 gives the full variable domain: ETGVTQSPTHLIKTRGQQVTLRCSSQSGHNTVSWYQQALGQGPQFIFQYYREEENGRGNFPPRFSGLQFPNYSSELNVNALELDDSALYLCASSLPGSTDTQYFGPGTRLTVL.

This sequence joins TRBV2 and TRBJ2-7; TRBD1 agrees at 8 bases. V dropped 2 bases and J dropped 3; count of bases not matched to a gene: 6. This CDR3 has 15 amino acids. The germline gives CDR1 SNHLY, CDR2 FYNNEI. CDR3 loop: CASSESGQGSYEQYF. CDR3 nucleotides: TGTGCCAGCAGTGAATCCGGACAGGGCAGCTACGAGCAGTACTTC. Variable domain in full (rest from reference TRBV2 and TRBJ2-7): EPEVTQTPSHQVTQMGQEVILRCVPISNHLYFYWYRQILGQKVEFLVSFYNNEISEKSEIFDDQFSVERPDGSNFTLKIRSTKLEDSAMYFCASSESGQGSYEQYFGPGTRLTVT.

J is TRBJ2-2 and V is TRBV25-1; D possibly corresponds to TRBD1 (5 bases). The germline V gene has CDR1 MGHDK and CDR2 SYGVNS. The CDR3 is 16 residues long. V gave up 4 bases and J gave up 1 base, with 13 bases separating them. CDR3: CASSGTPDRNTGELFF. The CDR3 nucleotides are TGTGCCAGCAGTGGCACCCCCGACAGGAACACCGGGGAGCTGTTTTTT. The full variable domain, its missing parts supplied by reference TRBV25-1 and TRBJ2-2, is EADIYQTPRYLVIGTGKKITLECSQTMGHDKMYWYQQDPGMELHLIHYSYGVNSTEKGDLSSESTVSRIRTEHFPLTLESARPSHTSQYLCASSGTPDRNTGELFFGEGSRLTVL.

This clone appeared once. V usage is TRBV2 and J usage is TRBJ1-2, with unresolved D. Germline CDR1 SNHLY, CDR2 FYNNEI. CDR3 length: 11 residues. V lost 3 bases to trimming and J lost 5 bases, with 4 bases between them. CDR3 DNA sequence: TGTGCCAGCAGTGACAGATATGGCTACACCTTC. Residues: CASSDRYGYTF.

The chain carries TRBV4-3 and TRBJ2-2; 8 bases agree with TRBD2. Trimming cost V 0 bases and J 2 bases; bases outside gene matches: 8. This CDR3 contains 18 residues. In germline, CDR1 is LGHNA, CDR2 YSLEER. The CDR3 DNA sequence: TGCGCCAGCAGCCAAGAAGGGGTGCGGGGGGCAAACACCGGGGAGCTGTTTTTT. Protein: CASSQEGVRGANTGELFF.

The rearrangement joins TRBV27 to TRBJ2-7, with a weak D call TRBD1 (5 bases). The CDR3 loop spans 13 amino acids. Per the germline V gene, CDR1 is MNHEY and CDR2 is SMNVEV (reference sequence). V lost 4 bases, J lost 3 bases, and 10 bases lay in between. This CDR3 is CASSSGIDYEQYF. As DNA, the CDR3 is TGTGCCAGCAGTTCAGGGATCGACTACGAGCAGTACTTC.

The CDR3 coding sequence is TGTGCCTGGAGCGGCCGGTCGGGACATATCAAAAACATTCAGTACTTC. It specifies CAWSGRSGHIKNIQYF. This chain joins TRBV30 and TRBJ2-4; D is perhaps TRBD1 (6 bases). Germline CDR1 and CDR2: GTSNPN and SVGIG (reference sequence). Trimming left V 3 bases short and J 3 bases short, with 18 bases between. This CDR3 is 16 amino acids long.

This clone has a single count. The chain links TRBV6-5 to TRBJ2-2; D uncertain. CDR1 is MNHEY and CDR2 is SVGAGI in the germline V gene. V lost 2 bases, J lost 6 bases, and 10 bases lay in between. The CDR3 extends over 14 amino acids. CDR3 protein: CASSYHIVSGELFF. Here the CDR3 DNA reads TGTGCCAGCAGTTACCACATTGTATCCGGGGAGCTGTTTTTT.

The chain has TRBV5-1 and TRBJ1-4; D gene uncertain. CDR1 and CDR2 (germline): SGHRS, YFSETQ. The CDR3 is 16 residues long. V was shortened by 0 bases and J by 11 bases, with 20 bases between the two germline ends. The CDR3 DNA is TGCGCCAGCAGCTTGGGGAGGCCGCTCGGTTCGTGGAAACTGTTTTTT. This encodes CASSLGRPLGSWKLFF.

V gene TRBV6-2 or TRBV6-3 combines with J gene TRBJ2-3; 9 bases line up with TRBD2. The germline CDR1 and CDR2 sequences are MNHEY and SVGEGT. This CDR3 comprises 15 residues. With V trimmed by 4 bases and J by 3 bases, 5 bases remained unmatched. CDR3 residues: CASSFSGSVTDTQYF. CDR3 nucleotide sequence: TGTGCCAGCAGTTTTAGCGGGAGTGTTACAGATACGCAGTATTTT.

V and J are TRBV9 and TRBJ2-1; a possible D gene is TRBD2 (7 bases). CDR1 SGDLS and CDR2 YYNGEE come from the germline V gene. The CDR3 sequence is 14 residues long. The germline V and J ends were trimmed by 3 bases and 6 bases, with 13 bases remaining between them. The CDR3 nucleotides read TGTGCCAGCAGCGGTAAGGGGGGGAGCAATGAGCAGTTCTTC. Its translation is CASSGKGGSNEQFF. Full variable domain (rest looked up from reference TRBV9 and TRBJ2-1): DSGVTQTPKHLITATGQRVTLRCSPRSGDLSVYWYQQSLDQGLQFLIQYYNGEERAKGNILERFSAQQFPDLHSELNLSSLELGDSALYFCASSGKGGSNEQFFGPGTRLTVL.

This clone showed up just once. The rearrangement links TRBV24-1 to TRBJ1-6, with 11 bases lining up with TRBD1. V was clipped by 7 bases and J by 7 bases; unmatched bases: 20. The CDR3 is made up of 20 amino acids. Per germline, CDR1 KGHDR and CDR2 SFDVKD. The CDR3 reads CATRRPWTGGARDWNSPLHF. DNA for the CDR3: TGTGCCACCAGACGACCATGGACAGGGGGCGCGCGGGATTGGAATTCACCCCTCCACTTT.